Listed below are T cell receptor beta chains from one sample, sequenced in a study of CD8 T cells in ankylosing spondylitis. TCRdb itself ran the 5' RACE reads through MiXCR, one entry per CDR3 protein. The sample consists of a few hundred thousand distinct CDR3 sequences, over 9.5% of them appearing once. Material for sequencing was blood, either unsorted or a sorted T cell fraction (not recorded which). These receptors were collected from a male donor with ankylosing spondylitis or in good health (not recorded which). The CDR3 runs from the conserved cysteine through the conserved F or W. D genes are given only for firm matches. Rows may omit the clone size; those that give it use once, few, many or a size class.

j_gene | d_gene | v_gene | abundance | CDR3aa | CDR3nt
TRBJ1-1 | - | TRBV24-1 | many | CATSESTENTEAFF | TGTGCCACCAGTGAGTCGACAGAGAACACTGAAGCTTTCTTT
TRBJ2-5 | TRBD1 | TRBV24-1 | many | CATSNPGGQETQYF | TGTGCCACCTCTAATCCAGGGGGACAGGAGACCCAGTACTTC
TRBJ2-7 | - | TRBV9 | few | CASSVTVTGEQYF | TGTGCCAGCAGCGTAACTGTGACAGGCGAGCAGTACTTC
TRBJ1-5 | - | TRBV20-1 | few | CSASASGNQPQHF | TGCAGTGCTAGCGCTTCCGGGAATCAGCCCCAGCATTTT
TRBJ2-5 | TRBD1 | TRBV29-1 | - | CSVVGQGSETQYF | TGCAGCGTCGTAGGACAGGGTTCAGAGACCCAGTACTTC
TRBJ1-5 | - | TRBV7-2 | many | CASSDMGPQHF | TGTGCCAGCAGCGATATGGGGCCCCAGCATTTT
TRBJ2-7 | - | TRBV20-1 | many | CSARGYRSELYEQYF | TGCAGTGCTAGAGGTTACAGGAGCGAACTCTACGAGCAGTACTTC
TRBJ2-5 | - | TRBV13 | many | CASSLDQGQETQYF | TGTGCCAGCAGCTTAGACCAGGGACAAGAGACCCAGTACTTC
TRBJ2-7 | - | TRBV28 | few | CASRTPGNDEQYF | TGTGCCAGCAGGACTCCAGGGAACGACGAGCAGTACTTC
TRBJ1-2 | TRBD1 | TRBV29-1 | few | CSAEGQGASGYTF | TGCAGCGCCGAAGGCCAGGGGGCCTCTGGCTACACCTTC
TRBJ2-1 | TRBD1 | TRBV20-1 | few | CSAKPGTGGNEQFF | TGCAGTGCTAAGCCCGGGACAGGGGGCAATGAGCAGTTCTTC